The 8 T cell receptor beta chains in this list originate from one sample, sequenced in a study of blood T cell repertoires in COVID-19. Assay: immunoSEQ multiplex PCR; the TCRdb copy retains only in-frame clones and omits some. The sample has roughly 290,000 clones; roughly 90% are singletons. The specimen was peripheral blood. The receptor set was obtained from a woman aged 30 to 39 with COVID-19, enrolled during active disease.

J is TRBJ2-2 and V is TRBV2; TRBD1 agrees at 8 bases. CDR1 and CDR2 from the germline V gene are SNHLY and FYNNEI. This CDR3 region has 15 residues. V was pared by 5 bases and J by 4 bases, with 6 bases of the junction left unmatched. CDR3 region: CASSPQGAITGELFF. CDR3 DNA: TGTGCCAGCAGTCCCCAGGGGGCGATCACCGGGGAGCTGTTTTTT.

The chain carries TRBV30 and TRBJ1-2; TRBD1 might be the D (5 bases). Trimming cost V 2 bases and J 6 bases, with 13 bases left between them. Germline lookup yields CDR1 GTSNPN and CDR2 SVGIG (reference sequence). This CDR3 has 13 amino acids. DNA for the CDR3: TGTGCCTGGAGTTTCAGCAGGGCTGATGGCTACACCTTC. Amino acids: CAWSFSRADGYTF.

The rearrangement links TRBV9 to TRBJ2-1; possible D gene TRBD2, 6 bases. The V and J ends lost 3 bases and 7 bases respectively, with 20 bases between them. Germline values: CDR1 SGDLS, CDR2 YYNGEE. The CDR3 length is 16 residues. CDR3 protein: CASSDPTGSFINEQFF. DNA of the CDR3: TGTGCCAGCAGCGACCCGACCGGGAGTTTTATTAATGAGCAGTTCTTC.

This clone was detected once. The chain employs TRBV7-9 and TRBJ2-7, with D possibly matching TRBD1 (5 bases). CDR3 length equals 14 residues. Germline V gene sequence: CDR1 SEHNR, CDR2 FQNEAQ (reference sequence). Trimming cost V 0 bases and J 4 bases, with 10 bases left between them. The CDR3 DNA sequence: TGTGCCAGCAGCTTAGCTGGCAGGGTATACGAGCAGTACTTC. Translated: CASSLAGRVYEQYF. Filled out from reference TRBV7-9 and TRBJ2-7, the complete variable domain reads DTGVSQNPRHKITKRGQNVTFRCDPISEHNRLYWYRQTLGQGPEFLTYFQNEAQLEKSRLLSDRFSAERPKGSFSTLEIQRTEQGDSAMYLCASSLAGRVYEQYFGPGTRLTVT.

This sequence joins TRBV27 and TRBJ2-7; 9 bases are shared with TRBD1. This CDR3 spans 16 amino acids. V gave up 3 bases and J gave up 0 bases; unmatched junction bases: 6. Per germline, CDR1 MNHEY and CDR2 SMNVEV (reference sequence). This CDR3 reads CASSFLGQGFSYEQYF. CDR3 DNA: TGTGCCAGCAGTTTTCTGGGACAGGGTTTCTCCTACGAGCAGTACTTC.

The V and J genes are TRBV19 and TRBJ1-6; 10 nucleotides align to TRBD1. V was pared by 6 bases and J by 7 bases, with 6 bases of the junction left unmatched. The length of the CDR3 is 15 residues. Germline values: CDR1 LNHDA, CDR2 SQIVND (reference sequence). The CDR3: CASSDRGLGNSPLHF. DNA for the CDR3: TGTGCCAGTAGCGACAGGGGGCTGGGAAATTCACCCCTCCACTTT.

The CDR3: CSGLLGTSPNEQFF. In DNA form, the CDR3 reads TGCAGCGGCCTCCTCGGGACTAGCCCCAATGAGCAGTTCTTC. The chain employs TRBV29-1 and TRBJ2-1, with 9 bases lining up with TRBD2. The germline V gene encodes CDR1 SQVTM and CDR2 ANQGSEA. Germline trimming cut 7 bases from V and 6 bases from J; bases unmatched to any gene: 10. The CDR3 extends over 14 amino acids.

The J gene is TRBJ1-4, the V gene TRBV28; a possible D gene is TRBD1 (6 bases). Trimming shortened V by 8 bases and J by 8 bases, and 15 bases separated the two germline ends. The CDR3 has 13 residues. The germline V gene encodes CDR1 MDHEN and CDR2 SYDVKM. In nucleotides, the CDR3 is TGTGCCAGCGGGGACATAGGACAAGAAAAACTGTTTTTT. Translating gives CASGDIGQEKLFF.